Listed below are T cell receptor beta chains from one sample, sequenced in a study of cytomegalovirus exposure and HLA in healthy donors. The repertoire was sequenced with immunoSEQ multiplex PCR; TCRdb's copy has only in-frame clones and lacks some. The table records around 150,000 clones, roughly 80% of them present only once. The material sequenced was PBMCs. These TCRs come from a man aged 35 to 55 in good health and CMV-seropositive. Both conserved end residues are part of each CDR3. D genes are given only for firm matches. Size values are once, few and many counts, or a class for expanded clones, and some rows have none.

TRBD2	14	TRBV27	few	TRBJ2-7	CASSLGTSGYEQYF	TGTGCCAGCAGTCTCGGGACTAGTGGCTACGAGCAGTACTTC
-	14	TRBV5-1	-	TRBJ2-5	CASSVQGIQETQYF	TGCGCCAGCAGCGTACAGGGAATCCAAGAGACCCAGTACTTC
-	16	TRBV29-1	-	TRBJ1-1	CSVEGFLLAANTEAFF	TGCAGCGTTGAAGGGTTTTTGTTGGCGGCCAACACTGAAGCTTTCTTT
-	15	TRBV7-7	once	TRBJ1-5	CASSLWQKGDQPQHF	TGTGCTAGCAGTCTGTGGCAGAAGGGGGATCAGCCCCAGCATTTT
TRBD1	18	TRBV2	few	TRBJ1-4	CASSEASDRGFSNEKLFF	TGTGCCAGCAGTGAAGCTTCGGACAGGGGGTTCAGTAATGAAAAACTGTTTTTT
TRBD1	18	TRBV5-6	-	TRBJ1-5	CASSSAPGQGVGNQPQHF	TGTGCCAGCAGCTCTGCCCCGGGACAGGGAGTCGGCAATCAGCCCCAGCATTTT
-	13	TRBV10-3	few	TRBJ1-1	CAISEGQYTEAFF	TGTGCCATCAGTGAAGGACAGTACACTGAAGCTTTCTTT
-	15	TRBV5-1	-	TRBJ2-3	CASSRSPMSTDTQYF	TGCGCCAGCAGCCGGTCCCCGATGAGCACAGATACGCAGTATTTT
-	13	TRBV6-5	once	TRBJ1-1	CASSYGTNTEAFF	TGTGCCAGCAGTTACGGCACGAACACTGAAGCTTTCTTT
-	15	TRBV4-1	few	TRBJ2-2	CASSLLASSTGELFF	TGCGCCAGCAGCCTTCTAGCGTCAAGCACCGGGGAGCTGTTTTTT
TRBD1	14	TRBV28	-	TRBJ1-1	CASRKGTGNTEAFF	TGTGCCAGCAGGAAAGGGACAGGGAACACTGAAGCTTTCTTT
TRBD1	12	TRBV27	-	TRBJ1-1	CASRGDRDRAFF	TGTGCCAGCAGAGGGGACAGGGATCGAGCTTTCTTT
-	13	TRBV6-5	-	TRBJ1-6	CASSAGENSPLHF	TGTGCCAGCAGTGCGGGGGAGAATTCACCCCTCCACTTT
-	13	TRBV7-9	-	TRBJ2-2	CASSFPRSGELFF	TGTGCCAGCAGCTTCCCTAGGTCCGGGGAGCTGTTTTTT
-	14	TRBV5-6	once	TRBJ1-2	CASSSRTDYYGYTF	TGTGCCAGCAGCTCGAGGACGGACTATTATGGCTACACCTTC
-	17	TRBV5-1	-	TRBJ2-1	CASSLPRGQPPYNEQFF	TGCGCCAGCAGCTTGCCCCGAGGACAGCCTCCCTACAATGAGCAGTTCTTC
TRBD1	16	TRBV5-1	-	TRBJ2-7	CASSFSGDRGTVEQYF	TGCGCCAGCAGCTTTAGCGGGGACAGGGGAACGGTCGAGCAGTACTTC
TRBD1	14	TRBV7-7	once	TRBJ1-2	CASSWNRGLYGYTF	TGTGCTAGCAGCTGGAACAGGGGCCTCTATGGCTACACCTTC
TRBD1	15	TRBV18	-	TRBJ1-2	CASSPLGQENYGYTF	TGTGCCAGCTCACCACTGGGACAGGAAAACTATGGCTACACCTTC
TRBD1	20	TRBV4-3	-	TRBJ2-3	CASSRRAGTGDVPGTDTQYF	TGCGCCAGCAGCCGTAGAGCGGGGACAGGGGACGTACCAGGCACAGATACGCAGTATTTT
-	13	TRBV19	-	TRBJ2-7	CASSPRRGYEQYF	TGTGCCAGTAGTCCTCGAAGGGGCTACGAGCAGTACTTC
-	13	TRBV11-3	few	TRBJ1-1	CASSLDRNTEAFF	TGTGCCAGCAGCTTAGATAGGAACACTGAAGCTTTCTTT
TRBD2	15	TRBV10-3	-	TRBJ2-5	CAISDPAGAQETQYF	TGTGCCATCAGTGATCCAGCGGGGGCTCAAGAGACCCAGTACTTC
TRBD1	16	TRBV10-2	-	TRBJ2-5	CASKGGEGVNWETQYF	TGCGCCAGCAAAGGGGGCGAGGGCGTTAACTGGGAGACCCAGTACTTC
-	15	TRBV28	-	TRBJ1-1	CATTVYPQSNTEAFF	TGTGCCACCACAGTTTATCCGCAATCGAACACTGAAGCTTTCTTT
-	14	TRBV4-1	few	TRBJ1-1	CASTVTGVNTEAFF	TGCGCCAGCACCGTAACAGGTGTGAACACTGAAGCTTTCTTT
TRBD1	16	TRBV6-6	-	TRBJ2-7	CASSYEGTGYTYEQYF	TGTGCCAGCAGTTACGAAGGGACAGGATATACCTACGAGCAGTACTTC
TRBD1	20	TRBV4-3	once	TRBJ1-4	CASRQSHRTGGRATNEKLFF	TGCGCCAGCAGGCAAAGCCACCGGACAGGGGGCAGAGCAACTAATGAAAAACTGTTTTTT
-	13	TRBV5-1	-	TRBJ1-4	CASSVESNEKLFF	TGCGCCAGCTCGGTTGAGTCTAATGAAAAACTGTTTTTT
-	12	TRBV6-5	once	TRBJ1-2	CASTLYGYGYTF	TGTGCCAGCACTCTTTACGGCTATGGCTACACCTTC
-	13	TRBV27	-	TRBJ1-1	CASSFVDSREAFF	TGTGCCAGCAGTTTTGTGGACAGTCGGGAAGCTTTCTTT
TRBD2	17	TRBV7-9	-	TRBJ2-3	CASTPWAGVTSTDTQYF	TGTGCCAGCACCCCGTGGGCGGGGGTCACTAGCACAGATACGCAGTATTTT
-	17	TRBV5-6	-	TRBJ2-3	CASSLGQGFEPTDTQYF	TGTGCCAGCAGCTTGGGGCAGGGTTTCGAACCGACAGATACGCAGTATTTT
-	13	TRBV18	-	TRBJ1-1	CASSITRSTEAFF	TGTGCCAGCTCCATCACTAGGAGCACTGAAGCTTTCTTT
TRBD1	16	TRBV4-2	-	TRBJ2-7	CASSQALRDSPYEQYF	TGTGCCAGCAGCCAGGCCCTCCGGGACAGTCCCTACGAGCAGTACTTC
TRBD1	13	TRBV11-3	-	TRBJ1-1	CASSLDRTGEAFF	TGTGCCAGCAGCTTAGACAGGACAGGTGAAGCTTTCTTT